The following is a T cell receptor (beta chain) sequence with its context. This clonotype has a count of ten or more. Its antigen is not yet known. Base-call qualities are not available, and no considerably larger clone is one nucleotide away. What the time point label conveys for this sample: sample taken at primary tumor resection. Whole RNA extracted from tumor and nontumor lung tissue, or from cryopreserved PBMC samples, was used for TCR sequencing without cell sorting. Donors were approximately 72 patients with early-stage, untreated non-small cell lung cancer from the lung TRACERx cohort. Patients were selected for TCR sequencing only if sufficient RNA was available from at least two tumor regions. The data are from a study of spatial heterogeneity in lung cancer (dated by TCRdb to between 2018 and 2021). Concerning the study at large: Beta-chain transcripts were consistently detected in greater numbers than alpha-chain transcripts, which likely reflects a higher abundance of beta-chain transcripts. In the raw uncorrected reads, each unique combination of TCR and UMI appeared on average more than ten times. In non-small cell lung cancer, the study made a quantitative comparison of TCR alpha and beta repertoires among multiple tumor regions, matched nontumor lung and blood. The study linked features of the TCR repertoire to counts of nonsynonymous mutations, which were determined by whole-exome sequencing of tumor tissue. Both alpha and beta chains were TCR-sequenced in 220 or so tumor regions, under 80 matched nontumor lung samples and 55 to 60 PBMC samples obtained at surgery.

V gives up 1 base and J gives up 0 bases, and the segment between their germline ends measures 9 bases. CDR1 and CDR2 are drawn from the germline V gene (reference sequence): SEHNR, FQNEAQ. The CDR3 numbers 15 residues from cysteine through phenylalanine. The retained sequence is limited to the CDR3, 45 bases, with the frame set at the first base. Broad study findings and their caveats: Ubiquitous expanded tumor TCRs were found in blood more often at tumor resection than at routine follow-up. Confirming at a functional level the hypothesis that regional TCRs recognize regional mutations was considered to require additional single-cell paired TCR alpha and beta sequencing.

The library was generated by 5' RACE. Sequencing instrument: NextSeq 500. In the TCR library protocol, a unique molecular identifier was attached to each TCR cDNA molecule so that PCR and sequencing errors could be corrected. The authors' analysis ran thus. TCR identification, UMI-based error correction and CDR3 extraction were all carried out with Decombinator tools. TCRs above a frequency of 2 per 1,000, corresponding to the top 1% of the tumor frequency distribution, were defined as expanded. Renyi diversity was computed with the R vegan package after each repertoire had been subsampled 100 times to 5,000 TCRs. CDR3 similarity networks were constructed using string-kernel similarity of amino acid triplets, with links drawn between CDR3s whose pairwise similarity was above 0.82. In TCRdb, the public reads were trimmed at Q25 with fastp and aligned with MiXCR, with productive beta chains retained. Duplicate CDR3 protein sequences are folded into a single record with the most common DNA and genes. These V and J calls rely on TCRdb rather than the paper's analysis. The sample table contains 40,000 to 50,000 distinct CDR3 sequences; only one count was recorded for less than 8.5% of them. Clones ranked in the top ten supply around 13% of the sample.

The sequence joins TRBV7-9 to TRBJ2-5, and the D gene may be TRBD1, 6 bases matching. This specimen consisted of PBMCs, obtained at surgery. The sequence came from a female donor with early-stage non-small cell lung cancer. The DNA is TGTGCCAGCAGCTTAGGACAGGCGAACCAAGAGACCCAGTACTTC. It encodes CASSLGQANQETQYF.